One and the same sample provided the 9 T cell receptor beta chains below, sequenced in a study of identical twins. Each CDR3 protein gets one entry after TCRdb re-called the 5' RACE reads with MiXCR. The sample includes fewer than 250,000 distinct CDR3 sequences, more than 6.5% of them seen just once. The sample was also linked to a second study, of yellow fever vaccine responses in identical twins.

Sequencing input: memory (CD45RO+) T cells sorted from blood. The receptors come from a young woman in good health.

The chain uses TRBV2 and TRBJ2-3; 8 bases match TRBD2. The V and J ends lost 6 bases and 2 bases, in that order; junction bases with no gene match: 10. The length of the CDR3 is 16 residues. Germline V lookup: CDR1 SNHLY, CDR2 FYNNEI. CDR3 protein: CASSSVVSGDTDTQYF. CDR3 nucleotides: TGTGCCAGCAGCTCGGTGGTTAGCGGGGACACAGATACGCAGTATTTT.

Turning to this clonotype: One end of the junction varies from germline; a read error may be responsible. This chain uses TRBV7-2 with TRBJ2-7; D is undetermined. The germline gives CDR1 SGHTA, CDR2 FQGNSA. CDR3 length equals 13 residues. This chain's CDR3 is CASSLARTYEHYF. CDR3 nucleotides: TGTGCCAGCAGCTTAGCGCGGACCTACGAGCATTACTTC.

V is TRBV2 and J is TRBJ2-3, with 10 positions matching TRBD1. This CDR3 contains 15 residues. Germline assignment: CDR1 SNHLY and CDR2 FYNNEI. V shed 8 bases, J shed 4 bases, and the junction held 9 bases outside the gene matches. CDR3 sequence (DNA): TGTGCCAGCCGGGACAGGGGTCAGGGGGCAGATACGCAGTATTTT. Translation gives CASRDRGQGADTQYF.

In nucleotides, the CDR3 is TGCAGCGTTGATCCCCACGGGAGGGGGCGGGAGGGCTACAATGAGCAGTTCTTC. As protein: CSVDPHGRGREGYNEQFF. The chain links TRBV29-1 to TRBJ2-1, with 9 bases aligning to TRBD2. CDR1 and CDR2 (germline): SQVTM, ANQGSEA. The CDR3 covers 18 residues. With V trimmed by 3 bases and J by 3 bases, 15 bases remained unmatched.

The gene calls are TRBV20-1 and TRBJ2-5; perhaps TRBD1 as D (5 bases). In germline, CDR1 is DFQATT, CDR2 SNEGSKA (reference sequence). The CDR3 totals 17 residues. Trimming shortened V by 6 bases and J by 4 bases, and 27 bases separated the two germline ends. The CDR3 DNA sequence: TGCAGTGCCCCCATTCCACAGGAGCATCCCAGACGAGAGACCCAGTACTTC. Encoded protein: CSAPIPQEHPRRETQYF.

The chain couples TRBV5-6 to TRBJ2-5; maybe TRBD1 (5 bases). The CDR3 has 14 amino acids. Trimming removed 3 bases at V and 3 bases at J, with 12 bases between. CDR1 and CDR2 (germline): SGHDT, YYEEEE. The DNA for the CDR3 is TGTGCCAGCAGCTCCCACGACAGCGAAGAGACCCAGTACTTC. Amino acids: CASSSHDSEETQYF.

This chain uses TRBV20-1 with TRBJ1-5; D remains ambiguous. Trimming removed 0 bases at V and 5 bases at J, with 11 bases between. This CDR3 has 14 amino acids. CDR1 and CDR2 from the germline V gene are DFQATT and SNEGSKA (reference sequence). CDR3 bases: TGCAGTGCTAGAGACCCCTACGGGGATCAGCCCCAGCATTTT. Its protein product is CSARDPYGDQPQHF.

This clonotype was observed at least ten times. CDR3 nucleotide sequence: TGCAGCGTTGAAGTGGAAGGTCCCACTGAAGCTTTCTTT. This translates into CSVEVEGPTEAFF. This chain connects TRBV29-1 to TRBJ1-1; D uncertain. V was pared by 1 base and J by 4 bases, with 10 bases between. The CDR3 extends over 13 amino acids. Per the germline V gene, CDR1 is SQVTM and CDR2 is ANQGSEA.

This clonotype was seen many times. V and J are TRBV27 and TRBJ2-7, with TRBD2 matching over 12 bases. The germline CDR1 and CDR2 sequences are MNHEY and SMNVEV (reference sequence). V was pared by 6 bases and J by 3 bases, with 3 bases of the junction left unmatched. The CDR3 sequence is 14 residues long. CDR3 DNA: TGTGCCAGCAGGAGGACTAGCGGGGTCTACGAGCAGTACTTC. Its translation is CASRRTSGVYEQYF.